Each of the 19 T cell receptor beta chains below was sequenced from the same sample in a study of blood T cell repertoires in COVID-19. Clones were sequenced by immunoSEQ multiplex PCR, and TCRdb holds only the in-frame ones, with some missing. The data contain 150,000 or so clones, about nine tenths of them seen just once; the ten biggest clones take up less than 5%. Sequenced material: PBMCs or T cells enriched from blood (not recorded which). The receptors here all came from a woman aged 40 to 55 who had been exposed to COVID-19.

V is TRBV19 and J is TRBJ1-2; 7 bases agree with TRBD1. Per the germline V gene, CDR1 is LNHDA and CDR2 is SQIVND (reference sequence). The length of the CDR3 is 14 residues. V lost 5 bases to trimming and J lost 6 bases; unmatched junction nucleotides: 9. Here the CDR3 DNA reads TGTGCCAGTAGTTTCACCGGGACAGCCCATGGCTACACCTTC. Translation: CASSFTGTAHGYTF.

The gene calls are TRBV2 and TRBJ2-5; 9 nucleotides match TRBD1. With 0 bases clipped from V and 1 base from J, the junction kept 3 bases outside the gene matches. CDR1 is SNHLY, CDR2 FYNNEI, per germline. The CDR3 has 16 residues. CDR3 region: CASSEAGTGTQETQYF. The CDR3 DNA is TGTGCCAGCAGTGAAGCAGGGACAGGGACCCAAGAGACCCAGTACTTC.

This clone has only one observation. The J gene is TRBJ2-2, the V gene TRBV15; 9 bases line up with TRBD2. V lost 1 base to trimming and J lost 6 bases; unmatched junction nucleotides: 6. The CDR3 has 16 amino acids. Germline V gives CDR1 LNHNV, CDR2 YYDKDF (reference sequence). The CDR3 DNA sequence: TGTGCCACCAGCAGAGGTCGGGCGGGAGGGCCCGGGGAGCTGTTTTTT. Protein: CATSRGRAGGPGELFF.

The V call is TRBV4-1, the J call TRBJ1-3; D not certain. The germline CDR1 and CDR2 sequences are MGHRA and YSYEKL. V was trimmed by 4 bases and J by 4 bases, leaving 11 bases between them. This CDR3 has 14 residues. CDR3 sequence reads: CASSPGSSGNTIYF. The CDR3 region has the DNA TGCGCCAGCAGCCCCGGGTCATCCGGAAACACCATATATTTT.

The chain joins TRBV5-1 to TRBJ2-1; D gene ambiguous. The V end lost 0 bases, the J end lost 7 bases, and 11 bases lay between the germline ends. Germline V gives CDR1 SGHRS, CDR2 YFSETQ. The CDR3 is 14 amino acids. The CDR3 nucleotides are TGCGCCAGCAGCTTGGATACACAGCTAAATGAGCAGTTCTTC. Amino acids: CASSLDTQLNEQFF.

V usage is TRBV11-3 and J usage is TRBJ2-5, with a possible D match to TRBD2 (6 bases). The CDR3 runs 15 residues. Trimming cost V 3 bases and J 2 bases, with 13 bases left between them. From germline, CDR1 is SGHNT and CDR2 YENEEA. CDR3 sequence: CASSFRGRTQETQYF. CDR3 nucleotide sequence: TGTGCCAGCAGCTTTCGGGGGAGGACACAAGAGACCCAGTACTTC.

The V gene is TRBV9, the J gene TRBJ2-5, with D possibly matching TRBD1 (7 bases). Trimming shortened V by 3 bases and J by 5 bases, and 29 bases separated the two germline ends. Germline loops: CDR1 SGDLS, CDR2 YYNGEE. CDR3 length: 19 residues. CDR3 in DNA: TGTGCCAGCAGCGCCCTGGGAGGCGTAGGAGCTACCAGGGGGGAGACCCAGTACTTC. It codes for CASSALGGVGATRGETQYF. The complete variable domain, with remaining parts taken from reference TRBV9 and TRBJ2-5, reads DSGVTQTPKHLITATGQRVTLRCSPRSGDLSVYWYQQSLDQGLQFLIQYYNGEERAKGNILERFSAQQFPDLHSELNLSSLELGDSALYFCASSALGGVGATRGETQYFGPGTRLLVL.

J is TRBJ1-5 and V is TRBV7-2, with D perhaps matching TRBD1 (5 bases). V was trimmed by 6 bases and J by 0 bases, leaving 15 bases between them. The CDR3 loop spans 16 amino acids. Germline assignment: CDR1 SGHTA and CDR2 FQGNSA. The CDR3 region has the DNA TGTGCCAGCAGGAGACAGATAGACAATAGCAATCAGCCCCAGCATTTT. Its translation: CASRRQIDNSNQPQHF.

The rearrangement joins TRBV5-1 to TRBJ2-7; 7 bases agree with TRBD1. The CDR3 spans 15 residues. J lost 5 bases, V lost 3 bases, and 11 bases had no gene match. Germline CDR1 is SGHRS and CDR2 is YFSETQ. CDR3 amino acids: CASSSLNRGFDEQYF. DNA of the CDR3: TGCGCCAGCAGCTCCCTCAACAGGGGTTTTGACGAGCAGTACTTC.

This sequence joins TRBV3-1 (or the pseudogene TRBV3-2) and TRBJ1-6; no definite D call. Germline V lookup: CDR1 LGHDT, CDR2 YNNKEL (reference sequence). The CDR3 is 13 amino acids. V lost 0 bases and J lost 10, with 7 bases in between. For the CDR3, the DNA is TGTGCCAGCAGCCAAGAGACTGCATCACCCCTCCACTTT. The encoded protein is CASSQETASPLHF.

The CDR3 reads CASSQDGIPNQPQHF. The CDR3, as DNA: TGTGCCAGCAGCCAAGACGGGATCCCTAATCAGCCCCAGCATTTT. The chain employs TRBV3-1 (or the pseudogene TRBV3-2) and TRBJ1-5; D is unclear. Between the trimmed V and J ends, which lost 0 bases and 4 bases, there was a span of 10 bases. Germline V gene data show CDR1 as LGHDT and CDR2 as YNNKEL (reference sequence). CDR3 length: 15 residues.

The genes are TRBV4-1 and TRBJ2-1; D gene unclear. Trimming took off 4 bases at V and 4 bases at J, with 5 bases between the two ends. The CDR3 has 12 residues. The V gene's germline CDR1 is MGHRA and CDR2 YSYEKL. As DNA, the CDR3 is TGCGCCAGCAGCCTTGAGTACAATGAGCAGTTCTTC. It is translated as CASSLEYNEQFF.

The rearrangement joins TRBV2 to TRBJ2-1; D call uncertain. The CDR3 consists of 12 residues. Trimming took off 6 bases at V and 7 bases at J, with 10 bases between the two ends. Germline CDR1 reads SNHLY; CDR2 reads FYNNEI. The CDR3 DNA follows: TGTGCCAGCAGGTTAGTTGTAAATGAGCAGTTCTTC. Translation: CASRLVVNEQFF.

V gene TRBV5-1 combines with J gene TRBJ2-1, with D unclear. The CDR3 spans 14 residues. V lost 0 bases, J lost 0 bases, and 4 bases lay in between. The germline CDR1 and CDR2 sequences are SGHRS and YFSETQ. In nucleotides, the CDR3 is TGCGCCAGCAGCTTGGTGAGCTCCTACAATGAGCAGTTCTTC. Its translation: CASSLVSSYNEQFF.

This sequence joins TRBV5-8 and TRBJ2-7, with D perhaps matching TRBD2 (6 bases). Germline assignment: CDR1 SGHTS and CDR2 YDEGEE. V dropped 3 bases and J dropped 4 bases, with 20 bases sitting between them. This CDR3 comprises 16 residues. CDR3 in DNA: TGTGCCAGCAGCTGGGGGGTGGGGTGTAGGACTTACGAGCAGTACTTC. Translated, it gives CASSWGVGCRTYEQYF.

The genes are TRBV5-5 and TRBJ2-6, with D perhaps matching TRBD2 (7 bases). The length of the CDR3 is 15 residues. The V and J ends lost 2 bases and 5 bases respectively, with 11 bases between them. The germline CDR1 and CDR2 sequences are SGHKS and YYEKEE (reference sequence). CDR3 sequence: CASSFGGAWANVLTF. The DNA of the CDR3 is TGTGCCAGCAGCTTTGGGGGGGCCTGGGCCAACGTCCTGACTTTC.

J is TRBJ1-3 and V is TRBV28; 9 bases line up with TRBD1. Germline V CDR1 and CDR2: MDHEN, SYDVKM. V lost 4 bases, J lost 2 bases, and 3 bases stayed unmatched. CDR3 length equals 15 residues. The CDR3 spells CASSSWDRAGNTIYF. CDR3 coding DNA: TGTGCCAGCAGTTCCTGGGACAGGGCTGGAAACACCATATATTTT.

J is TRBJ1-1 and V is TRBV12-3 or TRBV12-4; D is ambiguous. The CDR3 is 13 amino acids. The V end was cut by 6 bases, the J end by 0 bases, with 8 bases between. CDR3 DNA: TGTGCCAGCAGCCTTAAGCTGAACACTGAAGCTTTCTTT. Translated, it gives CASSLKLNTEAFF.

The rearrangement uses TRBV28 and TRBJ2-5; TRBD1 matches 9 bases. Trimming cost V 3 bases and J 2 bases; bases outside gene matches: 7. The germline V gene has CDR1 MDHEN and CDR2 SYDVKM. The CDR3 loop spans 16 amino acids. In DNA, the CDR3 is TGTGCCAGCAGTTTTTTCCCGGGACAGGGTCAAGAGACCCAGTACTTC. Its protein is CASSFFPGQGQETQYF.